The rows below give T cell receptor beta chains drawn from one sample of a study of patients and donors after allogeneic stem cell transplantation. From the RT-PCR reads, TCRdb called clonotypes with MiXCR, one entry per CDR3 protein. The repertoire holds some 200,000 distinct CDR3 sequences, with 35% to 50% as singletons. Input material: blood, either unsorted or a sorted T cell fraction (not recorded which). These receptor sequences come from a human donor who was either an allogeneic HSCT recipient or a stem cell or donor lymphocyte infusion donor (not recorded which). It is not recorded whose cells these are; they may come from a transplant donor. CDR3s include the opening cysteine and the closing phenylalanine or tryptophan. Clone size appears in some rows only: once, few, many, or a class for an expanded clone.

TRBV21-1,TRBJ2-5,-,16,CASTMTSGSSQETQYF
TRBV20-1,TRBJ2-1,-,15,CSASLIAGDHNEQFF
TRBV30,TRBJ1-2,-,14,CAWTPTGVDYGYTF
TRBV11-2,TRBJ2-1,-,16,CASSFRPGTGGNEQFF
TRBV15,TRBJ1-1,-,15,CATSRDQGSGTEAFF
TRBV6-1,TRBJ2-7,-,13,CASRTSGTYEQYF
TRBV5-4,TRBJ1-4,-,15,CASSFLDRGNEKLFF
TRBV29-1,TRBJ2-7,-,12,CSVVDPGREQYF
TRBV27,TRBJ1-1,-,14,CASSRAGFITEAFF
TRBV11-2,TRBJ2-7,-,14,CASSLTGTTYEQYF
TRBV29-1,TRBJ1-3,few,14,CSVAGRVSGNTIYF
TRBV6-2/TRBV6-3,TRBJ1-1,-,12,CASRSHDTEAFF
TRBV12-3/TRBV12-4,TRBJ2-7,-,14,CASTHQALGGEQYF
TRBV6-2/TRBV6-3,TRBJ2-7,-,13,CASQQGASYEQYF
TRBV3-1,TRBJ1-2,-,15,CASSQVVGDSYGYTF
TRBV6-5,TRBJ1-2,-,15,CASSYFGGGENGYTF
TRBV29-1,TRBJ2-3,-,14,CSEIPRETTDTQYF
TRBV6-5,TRBJ2-7,-,13,CASSLGEMGEQYF
TRBV7-2,TRBJ1-6,-,13,CASSLDLSSPLHF
TRBV12-3/TRBV12-4,TRBJ1-2,many,12,CASSLGGNGYTF
TRBV11-1,TRBJ2-1,-,15,CASSLVESSYNEQFF
TRBV6-6,TRBJ1-4,few,15,CASSYRTGAFGELFF
TRBV10-3,TRBJ2-4,-,17,CAIRSGQQDLAKNIQYF
TRBV12-3/TRBV12-4,TRBJ1-1,-,16,CASSPPYDGMNTEAFF
TRBV24-1,TRBJ1-5,-,14,CATSDFRVNQPQHF
TRBV6-1,TRBJ1-2,-,12,CASSASGYGYTF